Listed below are T cell receptor beta chains from one sample, sequenced in a study of blood T cell repertoires in COVID-19. Here immunoSEQ multiplex PCR was the method, and the copy in TCRdb shows in-frame clones only, minus some. The data show over 400,000 clones, with about 88% seen just once and around 8% held by the top ten. Sequenced input: peripheral blood. The receptors stem from a woman aged 50 to 65 with COVID-19, enrolled during active disease. Both conserved end residues are part of each CDR3. The D gene is left open where the match is weak. Clone sizes are given selectively: once, few, many, or a class where the clone is expanded.

d_call	clone_size	v_call	cdr3_length	j_call	cdr3_nt	cdr3_aa
-	-	TRBV24-1	13	TRBJ2-5	TGTGCCACCAGTGATTACATGACTAAGACCCAGTACTTC	CATSDYMTKTQYF
-	-	TRBV11-2	14	TRBJ2-2	TGTGCCAGCGCAGGACAGATCAACACCGGGGAGCTGTTTTTT	CASAGQINTGELFF
-	-	TRBV5-1	14	TRBJ2-3	TGCGCCAGCAGCCTTTGGACTAGCACAGATACGCAGTATTTT	CASSLWTSTDTQYF
TRBD2	-	TRBV30	15	TRBJ2-3	TGTGCCTGGAGAAGAAGCGGGGGAAACGCAGATACGCAGTATTTT	CAWRRSGGNADTQYF
-	-	TRBV19	21	TRBJ1-2	TGTGCCAGTAGTATAGTCGTAAGGGTCCGGGACAACCGGGACCGTAACTATGGCTACACCTTC	CASSIVVRVRDNRDRNYGYTF
-	-	TRBV3-1/TRBV3-2	16	TRBJ2-2	TGTGCCAGCAGCCCGCATGCGTGGAGGAACACCGGGGAGCTGTTTTTT	CASSPHAWRNTGELFF
TRBD2	-	TRBV9	18	TRBJ2-2	TGTGCCAGCAGCGTATATCGGGAGCGGGGGGGCGCCACCGGGGAGCTGTTTTTT	CASSVYRERGGATGELFF
-	once	TRBV19	12	TRBJ2-4	TGTGCCAGTGGTATCCTTGGACAGATTCAGTACTTC	CASGILGQIQYF
TRBD1	-	TRBV2	14	TRBJ1-2	TGTGCCAGCAGGATAGACAGGGTCAACTATGGCTACACCTTC	CASRIDRVNYGYTF
-	once	TRBV5-1	15	TRBJ2-5	TGCGCCAGCAGCTTTACTAGCTCCCCTGGGGAGACCCAGTACTTC	CASSFTSSPGETQYF
-	-	TRBV5-5	13	TRBJ2-5	TGTGCCAGCAGCTTGCTGAGGAGGGAGACCCAGTACTTC	CASSLLRRETQYF
-	-	TRBV5-1	12	TRBJ1-1	TGCGCCAGCAGCCCCCCAGGTACTGAAGCTTTCTTT	CASSPPGTEAFF
TRBD2	-	TRBV24-1	16	TRBJ2-7	TGTGCCACCAGTGACCATGGACTAGCGGGGACCTACGAGCAGTACTTC	CATSDHGLAGTYEQYF
-	-	TRBV9	16	TRBJ1-1	TGTGCCAGCAGCGTAGGTACGGTCCCCACGAACACTGAAGCTTTCTTT	CASSVGTVPTNTEAFF
-	-	TRBV11-3	13	TRBJ2-7	TGTGCCAGCAGTCCGCACGGGGGATTGGAGCAGTACTTC	CASSPHGGLEQYF
-	many	TRBV7-2	14	TRBJ2-3	TGTGCCAGCAGCTTGGGCGGGACTACAGATACGCAGTATTTT	CASSLGGTTDTQYF
-	-	TRBV2	16	TRBJ2-1	TGTGCCAGCAGTGTGCCTAGAAAGGAAAACTACAATGAGCAGTTCTTC	CASSVPRKENYNEQFF
TRBD1	-	TRBV7-8	20	TRBJ2-6	TGTGCCAGCAGCTTAGCGCTAGGACAGGTTCTCCTCTCTGGGGCCAACGTCCTGACTTTC	CASSLALGQVLLSGANVLTF